The next 26 T cell receptor beta chains were all read from a single sample in a study of tumor and adjacent non-tumor tissue in lung cancer. The library came from three nested PCR rounds adapted from ARM-PCR protocols. One entry per CDR3 protein, called by TCRdb with MiXCR from the multiplex PCR reads. Here the sample spans 70,000 or so distinct CDR3 sequences, 55% to 70% being singletons. No cell sorting was done before RNA was extracted from the tissue. The sequencing sample was made of lung tumor tissue. Every receptor here comes from a man aged 45-65 years with non-small cell lung cancer.

Notes on this clonotype: The junction departs from the called germline gene at one end, perhaps through a read error. This chain connects TRBV4-2 to TRBJ2-1, with 7 bases aligning to TRBD2. CDR1 LGHNA and CDR2 YNFKEQ come from the germline V gene. The CDR3 is 16 amino acids. The CDR3 reads CASSQVGGSSYNEQSF. As DNA, the CDR3 is TGTGCCAGCAGTCAAGTGGGGGGGTCAAGCTACAATGAGCAGTCCTTC.

This clonotype was counted once. An end of the junction does not agree with germline; a read error may underlie this. The chain recombines TRBV11-2 with TRBJ1-6, with D tentatively TRBD1 (5 bases). The CDR3 extends over 14 amino acids. Germline V gene data show CDR1 as SGHAT and CDR2 as FQNNGV. The DNA of the CDR3 is TGTGCCAGCAGCTTGACAGTTCGAGATTCATCCCTCCACTTT. It codes for CASSLTVRDSSLHF.

This clonotype was counted between two and nine times. The chain uses TRBV5-1 and TRBJ2-1; 8 bases match TRBD2. Germline trimming cut 7 bases from V and 7 bases from J; bases unmatched to any gene: 10. The CDR3 runs 14 residues. Looked up from germline, CDR1 is SGHRS and CDR2 is YFSETQ. The CDR3 coding sequence is TGCGCCAGCGGGCCGGGACTAGGGGGTAATGAGCAGTTCTTC. Amino acids: CASGPGLGGNEQFF.

Points on this clonotype: The final CDR3 position lacks the conserved phenylalanine or tryptophan, pointing to a likely read error. The J gene is TRBJ2-5, the V gene TRBV11-2; D may be TRBD2 (6 bases). Trimming stripped 4 bases from V and 8 bases from J, with 20 bases between. The germline gives CDR1 SGHAT, CDR2 FQNNGV. There are 15 residues in the CDR3. The CDR3 reads CASSSTWGVADTQYY. Here the CDR3 DNA reads TGTGCCAGCAGCTCCACATGGGGGGTAGCAGACACCCAGTACTAC.

The rearrangement links TRBV5-1 to TRBJ2-1; 7 bases align to TRBD2. The CDR3 is made up of 16 amino acids. Germline values: CDR1 SGHRS, CDR2 YFSETQ. The V and J ends lost 4 bases and 8 bases, in that order; junction bases with no gene match: 15. The CDR3 nucleotides are TGCGCCAGCAGCCGGTTACCAGCGGGGCATAGGCATGAGCAGTTCTTC. Encoded protein: CASSRLPAGHRHEQFF.

Ten or more counts support this clonotype. The gene calls are TRBV5-5 and TRBJ2-3; a possible D gene is TRBD1 (5 bases). This CDR3 spans 14 amino acids. CDR1 is SGHKS, CDR2 YYEKEE, per germline (reference sequence). V was clipped by 6 bases and J by 5 bases, with 16 bases between them. This CDR3 reads CASNIDRWLDTQYF. The DNA for the CDR3 is TGTGCCAGCAACATAGACAGATGGCTAGATACGCAGTATTTT.

Note on this clonotype: A read error may account for a junction end that differs from germline. This chain links TRBV13 with TRBJ1-2; D not resolved. Looked up from germline, CDR1 is PRHDT and CDR2 is FYEKMQ (reference sequence). CDR3 length equals 14 residues. This CDR3 reads CASSPRSVGAGYIF. CDR3 bases: TGTGCCAGCAGCCCCCGGAGTGTGGGCGCTGGCTACATATTC.

Points on this clonotype: No conserved phenylalanine or tryptophan is present at the end of the CDR3, so a read error is the likely explanation. This chain uses TRBV7-9 with TRBJ2-2; possible D gene TRBD2, 6 bases. Germline CDR1 SEHNR, CDR2 FQNEAQ (reference sequence). This CDR3 region has 15 residues. The CDR3 reads CVSSLGGLSTGELFS. The CDR3 nucleotides read TGTGTCAGCAGCTTAGGAGGGCTGTCCACCGGGGAGCTGTTTTCT.

A note on this clonotype: The junction departs from the called germline gene at one end, perhaps through a read error. The V gene is TRBV11-2, the J gene TRBJ1-4; TRBD1 matches 7 bases. The CDR3 consists of 18 residues. CDR1 is SGHAT and CDR2 is FQNNGV in the germline V gene. CDR3 protein: CASSQPFWEQGLNEKLFF. Here the CDR3 DNA reads TGTGCCAGCAGCCAACCTTTTTGGGAACAGGGGCTTAATGAGAAACTGTTTTTT.

Of note for this clonotype: The junction does not match germline at one end; this may be a read error. The chain links TRBV12-3 or TRBV12-4 to TRBJ2-5; D might be TRBD2 (6 bases). This CDR3 contains 18 residues. The CDR3 DNA sequence: TGTGCCAGCTGTTTAGCCGCCCGACTAGGCAGGTTCGAAGAGGCCCAGTACTTC. Translated: CASCLAARLGRFEEAQYF.

The chain uses TRBV28 and TRBJ2-5; 9 bases map to TRBD2. Germline lookup yields CDR1 MDHEN and CDR2 SYDVKM. There are 15 residues in the CDR3. V lost 8 bases and J lost 5; bases outside the gene matches: 12. The chain's CDR3 is CASRPASGDRETQYF. CDR3 sequence (DNA): TGTGCCAGCCGGCCGGCTAGCGGGGATCGGGAGACCCAGTACTTC.

On this clonotype: A read error is possible here, since a much larger clone lies one base away. The chain joins TRBV5-1 to TRBJ2-3; 7 positions match TRBD2. This CDR3 has 14 residues. Germline-derived CDR1 and CDR2 are SGHRS and YFSETQ. This CDR3 reads CASSLATSADMQYF. The CDR3 DNA reads as TGCGCCAGCAGCTTGGCTACTAGCGCAGATATGCAGTATTTT.

This clonotype has more than one count but fewer than ten. This may arise from a read error, as a much more abundant clone is one base away. The chain combines TRBV12-3 or TRBV12-4 with TRBJ2-3, with 10 bases lining up with TRBD1. This CDR3 has 14 residues. The CDR3 here is CAGSFGQGEGPQYF. CDR3 sequence (DNA): TGTGCCGGCAGTTTCGGACAGGGGGAAGGTCCGCAGTATTTT.

This clonotype was seen ten or more times. The V gene is TRBV6-6, the J gene TRBJ1-1, with D possibly matching TRBD1 (6 bases). Germline CDR1 MNHNY, CDR2 SVGAGI (reference sequence). The CDR3 sequence is 14 residues long. V shed 7 bases and J shed 2 bases, with 14 bases lying between them. In nucleotides, the CDR3 is TGTGCCAGCACCACAAGGGGGGCAAACACTGAAGCTTTCTTT. Translating it yields CASTTRGANTEAFF.

In regard to this clonotype: A read error may explain this, as a much larger clone is one base away. The gene calls are TRBV29-1 and TRBJ2-3; D possibly corresponds to TRBD2 (5 bases). Germline loops: CDR1 SQVTM, CDR2 ANQGSEA. The CDR3 consists of 11 residues. The ends were cut back, 7 bases at V and 5 bases at J, with 10 bases in the middle. The chain's CDR3 is CSAGGGDTQYF. DNA of the CDR3: TGCAGCGCTGGAGGAGGAGATACGCAGTATTTT.

This clonotype was found once. No conserved phenylalanine or tryptophan is present at the end of the CDR3, so a read error is the likely explanation. The chain links TRBV6-2 or TRBV6-3 to TRBJ1-1; D is undetermined. Germline loops: CDR1 MNHEY, CDR2 SVGEGT. With 8 bases removed from V and 0 bases from J, the gap between germline ends came to 22 bases. The CDR3 is 17 amino acids. CDR3 protein: CASDLGRTRRLNTEAFL. CDR3 nucleotides: TGTGCCAGCGACCTTGGACGGACCCGTCGGTTGAACACTGAAGCTTTCCTT.

This clonotype appeared a few times. CDR3 sequence (DNA): TGTGCCAGCTCCGTAACTCGACAGCTGTTTAATGAAAAACTGTTTTTT. It specifies CASSVTRQLFNEKLFF. The chain has TRBV18 and TRBJ1-4; possible D gene TRBD1, 5 bases. V was clipped by 6 bases and J by 4 bases, with 18 bases between them. This CDR3 spans 16 amino acids. Per the germline V gene, CDR1 is KGHSH and CDR2 is LQKENI.

A few counts support this clonotype. The gene calls are TRBV5-4 and TRBJ1-2; unclear D gene. V lost 3 bases and J lost 2, with 14 bases in between. The CDR3 spans 15 residues. From germline, CDR1 is SGHNT and CDR2 YYREEE (reference sequence). The CDR3 sequence is CASSWRETPNYGYTF. The CDR3 coding sequence is TGTGCCAGCAGCTGGCGTGAGACACCGAACTATGGCTACACCTTC. Full variable domain (missing parts from reference TRBV5-4 and TRBJ1-2): ETGVTQSPTHLIKTRGQQVTLRCSSQSGHNTVSWYQQALGQGPQFIFQYYREEENGRGNFPPRFSGLQFPNYSSELNVNALELDDSALYLCASSWRETPNYGYTFGSGTRLTVV.

This clonotype was recorded at least ten times. The J gene is TRBJ1-4, the V gene TRBV12-3 or TRBV12-4, with a tentative D call TRBD1 (6 bases). The ends were cut back, 7 bases at V and 6 bases at J, with 15 bases in the middle. CDR3 length: 14 residues. CDR3 sequence: CASNTGASDEKLFF. The CDR3 region has the DNA TGTGCCAGCAATACGGGGGCGTCTGATGAAAAACTGTTTTTT.

This clonotype has only a few counts. No conserved phenylalanine or tryptophan ends this CDR3, so it is likely a read error. The chain links TRBV5-1 to TRBJ1-1; TRBD1 aligns across 11 bases. The V gene's germline CDR1 is SGHRS and CDR2 YFSETQ. The CDR3 is made up of 14 amino acids. CDR3 region: CASSSGTGGTEAFS. The CDR3 DNA sequence: TGCGCCAGTAGCTCCGGGACAGGGGGTACTGAAGCTTTCTCT.

This clonotype was found a few times. The rearrangement links TRBV6-6 to TRBJ2-2; a weak D match, TRBD1 (5 bases). The germline V and J ends were trimmed by 0 bases and 1 base, with 12 bases remaining between them. CDR3 size: 17 residues. Germline V gene sequence: CDR1 MNHNY, CDR2 SVGAGI (reference sequence). The CDR3 here is CASSYSGYRGNTGELFF. The CDR3 DNA sequence: TGTGCCAGCAGTTACTCGGGTTATAGGGGGAACACCGGGGAGCTGTTTTTT.

The table lists this clonotype with a few counts. The CDR3 region is CASTYLFQDRGKYEQYF. The CDR3 coding sequence is TGTGCCAGCACCTACTTATTTCAGGACAGGGGGAAATACGAGCAGTACTTC. The genes are TRBV7-8 and TRBJ2-7; 10 bases match TRBD1. The ends lost 7 bases at V and 4 bases at J; junction bases unmatched: 16. This CDR3 contains 17 residues. Germline V gene data show CDR1 as SGHVS and CDR2 as FQNEAQ.

In regard to this clonotype: This may come from a read error, since a much larger clone is one base off. The rearrangement uses TRBV4-1 and TRBJ1-6; TRBD1 is a possible D gene (6 bases). Germline V gene sequence: CDR1 MGHRA, CDR2 YSYEKL. There are 15 residues in the CDR3. The germline V and J ends were trimmed by 0 bases and 14 bases, with 17 bases remaining between them. The CDR3 loop reads CASSQDGQPPAALHF. The CDR3, as DNA: TGCGCCAGCAGCCAAGACGGACAGCCGCCCGCCGCCCTCCACTTT.

About this clonotype itself: A junction end diverges from the germline sequence, so it may reflect a read error. This chain links TRBV12-3 or TRBV12-4 with TRBJ2-3, with 7 bases matching TRBD2. The CDR3 sequence is 15 residues long. CDR3 DNA sequence: TGTGTCAGCACCCAGGTCGGGGCGGGAGTAGATACGCAGTATTTT. The encoded protein is CVSTQVGAGVDTQYF.

Of note for this clonotype: The conserved phenylalanine or tryptophan is not found at the CDR3 terminus, so this likely reflects a read error. V gene TRBV5-6 combines with J gene TRBJ2-7; D tentatively fits TRBD1 or TRBD2 (5 bases each). This CDR3 is 15 amino acids long. Germline CDR1 and CDR2: SGHDT and YYEEEE. The CDR3 region is CGSSLIPGPSYEQYI. DNA of the CDR3: TGTGGCAGCAGCCTAATTCCGGGACCCTCCTACGAGCAGTACATC.

Of note for this clonotype: The CDR3 ends on some other residue instead of the conserved phenylalanine or tryptophan, so this is likely a read error. This chain uses TRBV6-5 with TRBJ1-1; 7 bases align to TRBD1. This CDR3 comprises 14 residues. The germline V gene has CDR1 MNHEY and CDR2 SVGAGI. The CDR3 loop reads CVSSYLGTASEAFL. The DNA for the CDR3 is TGTGTCAGCAGTTACCTAGGGACAGCTAGTGAAGCTTTCCTT.